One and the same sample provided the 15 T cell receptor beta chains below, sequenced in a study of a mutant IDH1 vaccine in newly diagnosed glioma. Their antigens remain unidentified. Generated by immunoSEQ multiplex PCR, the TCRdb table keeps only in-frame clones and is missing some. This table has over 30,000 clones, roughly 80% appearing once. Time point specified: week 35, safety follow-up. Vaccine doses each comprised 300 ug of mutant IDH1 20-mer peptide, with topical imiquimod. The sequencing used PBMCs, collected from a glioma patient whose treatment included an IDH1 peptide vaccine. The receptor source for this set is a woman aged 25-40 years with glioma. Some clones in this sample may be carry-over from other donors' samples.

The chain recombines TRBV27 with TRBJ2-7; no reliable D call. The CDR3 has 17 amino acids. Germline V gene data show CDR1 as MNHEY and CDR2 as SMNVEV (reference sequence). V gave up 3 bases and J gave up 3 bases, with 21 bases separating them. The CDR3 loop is CASSFSSLRVPSYEQYF. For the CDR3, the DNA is TGTGCCAGCAGTTTCTCCAGCCTTAGGGTACCTAGCTACGAGCAGTACTTC.

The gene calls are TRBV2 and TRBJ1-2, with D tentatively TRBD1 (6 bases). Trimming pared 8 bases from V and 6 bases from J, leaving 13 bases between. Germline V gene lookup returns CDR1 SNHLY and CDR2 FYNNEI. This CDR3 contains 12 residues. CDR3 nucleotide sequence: TGTGCCAGCGGGGCGGGGGGGCATGGCTACACCTTC. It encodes CASGAGGHGYTF.

The CDR3 is CASSQDSQGVKYF. DNA of the CDR3: TGCGCCAGCAGCCAAGACAGCCAGGGGGTTAAGTATTTT. The V and J genes are TRBV4-1 and TRBJ2-3, with 7 bases matching TRBD1. This CDR3 comprises 13 residues. Unmatched junction bases numbered 7, after V lost 0 bases and J lost 13 bases. Looked up from germline, CDR1 is MGHRA and CDR2 is YSYEKL.

CDR3 DNA: TGTGCCAGCGGATGGTCGGCGAACTATGGCTACACCTTC. Protein: CASGWSANYGYTF. The chain carries TRBV28 and TRBJ1-2; D gene unclear. Trimming removed 8 bases from V and 2 bases from J, with 12 bases in between. This CDR3 spans 13 amino acids. The germline gives CDR1 MDHEN, CDR2 SYDVKM.

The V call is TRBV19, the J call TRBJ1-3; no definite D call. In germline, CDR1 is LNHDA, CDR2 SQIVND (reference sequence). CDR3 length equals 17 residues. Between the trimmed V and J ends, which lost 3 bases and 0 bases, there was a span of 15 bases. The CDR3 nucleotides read TGTGCCAGTAGTATCGAGGACTTCCCCCTCTCTGGAAACACCATATATTTT. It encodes CASSIEDFPLSGNTIYF.

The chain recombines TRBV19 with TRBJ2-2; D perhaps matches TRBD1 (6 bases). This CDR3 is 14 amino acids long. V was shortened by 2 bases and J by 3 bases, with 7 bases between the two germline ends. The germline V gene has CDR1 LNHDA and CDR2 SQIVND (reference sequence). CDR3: CASSIYRDTGELFF. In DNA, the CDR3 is TGTGCCAGTAGTATATACAGGGACACCGGGGAGCTGTTTTTT.

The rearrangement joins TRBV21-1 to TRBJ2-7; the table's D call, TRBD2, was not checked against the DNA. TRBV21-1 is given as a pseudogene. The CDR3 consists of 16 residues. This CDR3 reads CASSKGPAGDSHEQYF. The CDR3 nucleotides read TGTGCCAGCAGCAAAGGGCCAGCGGGAGACTCCCACGAGCAGTACTTC.

In DNA, the CDR3 is TGTGCCTGGATGGGGGCGGGTGAGCAGTACTTC. Translated, it gives CAWMGAGEQYF. The V and J genes are TRBV30 and TRBJ2-7, with D possibly TRBD1 on 6 matching bases. Germline lookup yields CDR1 GTSNPN and CDR2 SVGIG (reference sequence). CDR3 length: 11 residues. V lost 4 bases and J 7 bases, leaving 11 bases between the germline ends.

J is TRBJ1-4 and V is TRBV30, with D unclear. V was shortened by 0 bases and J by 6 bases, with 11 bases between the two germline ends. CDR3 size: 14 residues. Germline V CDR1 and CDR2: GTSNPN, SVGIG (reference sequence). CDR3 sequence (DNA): TGTGCCTGGAGTGTAGGATCGGCTGATGAAAAACTGTTTTTT. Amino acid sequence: CAWSVGSADEKLFF. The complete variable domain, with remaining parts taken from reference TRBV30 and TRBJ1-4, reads SQTIHQWPATLVQPVGSPLSLECTVEGTSNPNLYWYRQAAGRGLQLLFYSVGIGQISSEVPQNLSASRPQDRQFILSSKKLLLSDSGFYLCAWSVGSADEKLFFGSGTQLSVL.

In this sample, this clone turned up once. CDR3 loop: CASSRDFISYEQYF. The CDR3 region has the DNA TGTGCCAGTTCACGGGATTTTATCTCCTACGAGCAGTACTTC. This chain links TRBV9 with TRBJ2-7, with a tentative D call TRBD2 (5 bases). Germline V gives CDR1 SGDLS, CDR2 YYNGEE. This CDR3 contains 14 residues. Trimming left V 8 bases short and J 0 bases short, with 15 bases between.

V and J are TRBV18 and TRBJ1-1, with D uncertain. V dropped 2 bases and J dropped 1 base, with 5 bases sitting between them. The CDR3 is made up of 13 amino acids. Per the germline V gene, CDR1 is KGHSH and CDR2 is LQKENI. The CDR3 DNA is TGTGCCAGCTCACCAATGGCGAACACTGAAGCTTTCTTT. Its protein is CASSPMANTEAFF.

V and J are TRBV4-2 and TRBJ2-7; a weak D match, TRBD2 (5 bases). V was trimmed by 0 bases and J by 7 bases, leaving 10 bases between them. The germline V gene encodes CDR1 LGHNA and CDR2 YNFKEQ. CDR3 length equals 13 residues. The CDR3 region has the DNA TGTGCCAGCAGCCAAGAGGAGTGGGAGGAGCAGTACTTC. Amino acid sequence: CASSQEEWEEQYF.

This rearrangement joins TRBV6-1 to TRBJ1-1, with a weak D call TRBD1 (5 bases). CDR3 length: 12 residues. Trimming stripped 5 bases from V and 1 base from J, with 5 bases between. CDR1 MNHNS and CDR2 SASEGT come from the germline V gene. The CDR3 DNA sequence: TGTGCCAGCAGTACAGGGAACACTGAAGCTTTCTTT. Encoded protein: CASSTGNTEAFF.

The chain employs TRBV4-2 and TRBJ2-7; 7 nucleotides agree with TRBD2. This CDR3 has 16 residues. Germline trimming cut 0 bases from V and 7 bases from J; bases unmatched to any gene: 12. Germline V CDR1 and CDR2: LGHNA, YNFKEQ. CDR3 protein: CASSQEFRGGPGEQYF. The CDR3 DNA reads TGTGCCAGCAGCCAAGAATTTCGGGGAGGGCCAGGGGAGCAGTACTTC.

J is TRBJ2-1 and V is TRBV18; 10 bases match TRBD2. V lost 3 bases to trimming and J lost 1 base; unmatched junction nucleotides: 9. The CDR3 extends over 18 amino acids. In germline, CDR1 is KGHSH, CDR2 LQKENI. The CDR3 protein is CASSPASGSLESYNEQFF. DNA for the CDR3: TGTGCCAGCTCACCCGCTAGCGGGAGTTTAGAATCCTACAATGAGCAGTTCTTC.